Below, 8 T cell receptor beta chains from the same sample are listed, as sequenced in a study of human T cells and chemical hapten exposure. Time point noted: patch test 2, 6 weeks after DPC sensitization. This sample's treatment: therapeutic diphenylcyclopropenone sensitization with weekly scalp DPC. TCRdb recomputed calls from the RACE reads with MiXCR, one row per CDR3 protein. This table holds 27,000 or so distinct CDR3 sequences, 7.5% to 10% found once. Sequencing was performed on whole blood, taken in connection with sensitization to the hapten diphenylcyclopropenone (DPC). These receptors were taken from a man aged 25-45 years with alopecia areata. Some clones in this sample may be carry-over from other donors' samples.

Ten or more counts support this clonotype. The CDR3 bases are TGCAGTGCTTCTAGGACAGGGTACTCCTACGAGCAGTACTTC. Its protein product is CSASRTGYSYEQYF. The chain joins TRBV20-1 to TRBJ2-7; 8 bases align to TRBD1. The CDR3 covers 14 residues. In germline, CDR1 is DFQATT, CDR2 SNEGSKA (reference sequence). Germline trimming cut 5 bases from V and 0 bases from J; bases unmatched to any gene: 6.

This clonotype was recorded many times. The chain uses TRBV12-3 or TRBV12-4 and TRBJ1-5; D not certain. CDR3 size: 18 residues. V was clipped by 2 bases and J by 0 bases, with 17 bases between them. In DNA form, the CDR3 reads TGTGCCAGCAGTTTATTGGGTTTAGCAGGTGGTAGCAATCAGCCCCAGCATTTT. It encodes CASSLLGLAGGSNQPQHF.

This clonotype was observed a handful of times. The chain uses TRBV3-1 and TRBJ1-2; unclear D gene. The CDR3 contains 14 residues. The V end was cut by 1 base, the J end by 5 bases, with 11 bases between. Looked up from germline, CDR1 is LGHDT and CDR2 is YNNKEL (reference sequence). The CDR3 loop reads CASSQAPDGYGYTF. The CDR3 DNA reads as TGTGCCAGCAGCCAAGCCCCAGACGGTTATGGCTACACCTTC.

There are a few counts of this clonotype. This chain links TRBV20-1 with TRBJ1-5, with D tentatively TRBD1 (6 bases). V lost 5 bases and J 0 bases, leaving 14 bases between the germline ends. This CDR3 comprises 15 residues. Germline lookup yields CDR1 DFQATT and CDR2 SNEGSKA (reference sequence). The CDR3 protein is CSASQGTPSNQPQHF. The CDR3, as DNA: TGCAGTGCTTCCCAAGGGACACCTAGCAATCAGCCCCAGCATTTT.

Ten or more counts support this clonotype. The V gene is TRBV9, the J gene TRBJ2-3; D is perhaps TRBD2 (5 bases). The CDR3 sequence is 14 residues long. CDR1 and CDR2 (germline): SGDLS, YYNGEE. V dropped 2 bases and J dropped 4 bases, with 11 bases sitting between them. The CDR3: CASSVDGGADTQYF. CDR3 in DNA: TGTGCCAGCAGCGTCGACGGAGGCGCAGATACGCAGTATTTT.

The CDR3 region is CASSLAGLAGGKPYNEQFF. In DNA form, the CDR3 reads TGTGCCAGCAGTTTAGCGGGACTAGCGGGAGGAAAACCCTACAATGAGCAGTTCTTC. V and J are TRBV12-3 or TRBV12-4 and TRBJ2-1, with 15 bases aligning to TRBD2. This CDR3 contains 19 residues. V lost 0 bases and J lost 2; bases outside the gene matches: 5.

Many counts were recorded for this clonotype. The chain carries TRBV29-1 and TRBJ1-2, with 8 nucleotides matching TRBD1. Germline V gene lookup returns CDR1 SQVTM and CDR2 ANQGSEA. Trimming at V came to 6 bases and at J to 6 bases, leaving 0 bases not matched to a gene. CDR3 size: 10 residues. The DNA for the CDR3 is TGCAGCGTGGGACAGGATGGCTACACCTTC. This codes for CSVGQDGYTF.

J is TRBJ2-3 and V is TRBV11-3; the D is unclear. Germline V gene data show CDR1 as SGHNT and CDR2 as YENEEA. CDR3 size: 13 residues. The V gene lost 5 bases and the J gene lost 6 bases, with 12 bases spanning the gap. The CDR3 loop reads CASSKRNIDTQYF. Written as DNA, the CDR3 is TGTGCCAGCAGCAAGAGAAACATTGATACGCAGTATTTT.